The sequence of this T cell receptor beta chain was determined in a study of shared clonotypes between healthy human individuals (dated by TCRdb to about 2020). Concerning the study at large: The cohort comprised two women and a few men aged 18 to 49 years. For each donor, three plates each were used for CD4 naive and CD4 memory, two plates were used for CD8 naive, and one plate was used for CD8 memory. To estimate repertoire size and how much clonotype sharing occurs between individuals, the study deeply sequenced the blood TCR repertoires of about 5 healthy adults. Different laboratories and diverse techniques were used to prepare libraries and sequence TCR repertoires, to increase sequencing depth and limit assay-specific biases. Each donor's leukapheresis produced roughly between about 0.9 and 9.5 billion PBMCs. Overall study outcomes, separate from this receptor: Higher generation probabilities were observed for clonotypes shared by all four sorted-subset donors than for non-shared clonotypes. Larger estimated clonotype richness was generally found for naive subsets than for memory subsets. Rarefaction of sorted-subset datasets indicated incomplete sequencing despite the large sequencing depth. Sampling was restricted to blood, and TCR repertoires in tissues likely differ from the TCR repertoires found in blood. Because the study included only a small number of donors, the genetic and exposure-history diversity represented was limited. Sharing across several donors was observed for approximately 5% of naive CD4, 3.5% of naive CD8, about 2.3% of memory CD4, and roughly 0.43% of memory CD8 clonotypes. Pairwise subsampling led to the expectation that sequencing depth would affect the degree of clonotype sharing among donors.

CD8 naive samples were CD45RO-negative cells positively selected for CCR7, giving a CD45RA+CCR7+ population that excluded TemRA cells. The donors were healthy, HIV-negative adults with no recently reported acute infections or vaccinations. Every donor was a Caucasian adult living in Nashville, Tennessee, USA. Blood was collected by leukapheresis, and PBMCs were isolated by Ficoll-Histopaque density gradient centrifugation and then cryopreserved in liquid nitrogen vapor phase. Purity and quantity of every magnetically sorted T cell population were checked by analytical flow cytometry. Each sorted fraction had its genomic DNA isolated and then quantified by UV absorbance on a Nanodrop 2000c. A note on this clone: This clone's antigen is unknown. No much larger clonotype is one base removed from it; base qualities were not supplied.

TCR CDR3 regions were amplified from genomic DNA by multiplex PCR using the deep immunoSEQ assay. Genomic DNA extracted from each cell subset was distributed evenly over all wells of several immunoSEQ 96-well plates, and each plate served as one replicate. Each replicate PCR for sorted subsets received roughly 0.2 ug genomic DNA, equal to about 30,000 T cell genomes. Purified libraries were quantified with a Qubit 3.0 fluorometer, sized on a Bioanalyzer 2100, and re-quantified with the KAPA Library Quantification kit. Every immunoSEQ 96-well plate was sequenced on a dedicated single-read 150-cycle Illumina NextSeq 550 flow cell. On the authors' methods: The immunoSEQ output contained only junctional sequences without quality scores, so filtering could not match that applied to full-length reads. Sequences were annotated with PyIR, a Python wrapper for IgBLAST v1.9, using IMGT germline references to assign V/J genes and CDR3. Reads were filtered out if the reads had weak V/J assignments (E-value above 1e-6), no CDR3, stop codons, out-of-frame junctions, or ambiguous translated residues. V3J clonotypes were defined as sequences sharing the same inferred V gene, J gene, and CDR3 amino acid sequence. Percentage overlap between repertoires was calculated by dividing the number of shared unique clonotypes by the size of the smaller repertoire. RTK rarefaction, the Chao1 estimator, and Recon v2.1 estimates of unobserved clonotypes were used to assess repertoire richness. For all TCRbeta clonotypes obtained by the gDNA method from several donors, generation probabilities were computed with OLGA. In TCRdb, the immuneACCESS table is reduced to in-frame sequences with V and J assigned. These tables do not hold every clone; where another copy was compared, an unresolved V gene accounts for under half, and the others remain unexplained. Clone size and V and J calls were adopted from that table, with D and trimming inferred from the DNA. Recorded for this sample are 650,000 to 800,000 clones; under 95% of them occurred a single time. Together, the top ten hold roughly 24% of the sample.

The sequenced sample consisted of naive CD8+ T cells sorted from blood. The cell subset or site label for this specimen denotes: CD45RA+CCR7+. The source is a young man in good health.

The DNA sequence is as follows: TGTGCCAGCAGTTATCGACAGGGGGAAAACTATGGCTACACCTTC. Its product reads: CASSYRQGENYGYTF. The chain is encoded by TRBV6-5 joined to TRBJ1-2; the junction holds 9 bases that match TRBD1. The CDR3 runs 15 amino acids, cysteine and phenylalanine included. Here the CDR3 DNA is all that survives: 45 bases in frame from base 1. CDR1 and CDR2 are drawn from the germline V gene: MNHEY, SVGAGI. The germline V end is reduced by 3 bases and the J end by 2 bases; junction bases left unmatched: 4.